This T cell receptor (beta chain) was observed in a study of post-analysis software for immune sequencing data. Study-wide results and limits: Elevated frequency relative to controls characterized four or five TRBV segments in patients, TRBV5-6, TRBV5-1 and TRBV20-1 among them. Diversity measured as normalized Chao1 was significantly lower in multiple sclerosis patients than in controls.

Libraries were made from TCR beta cDNA, and they carried unique molecular identifiers. The yield from approximately 1 to 10 million T cells was roughly 500,000 cDNA molecules in total. One entry per CDR3 protein, called by TCRdb with MiXCR from the PCR reads. This sample carries approximately 460,000 distinct CDR3 sequences, roughly 46% of them seen once, and the ten largest clones take 9% to 14%. Germline-derived CDR1 and CDR2 are ENHRY and SYGVKD. The CDR3 runs to 14 residues. Trimming pared 4 bases from V and 4 bases from J, leaving 13 bases between. This clonotype turned up a few times. The antigen is not known.

Input material: blood. The origin of this receptor is a girl between 10 and 17 years old with multiple sclerosis. The V call is TRBV10-3, the J call TRBJ1-2; D remains ambiguous. The DNA of the CDR3 is TGTGCCATCAGTGCCGACCTCCGGAGCTATGGCTACACCTTC. Residues: CAISADLRSYGYTF.